These T cell receptor beta chains were read from a single sample in a study of Ad26.COV2.S vaccination and SARS-CoV-2 variants. This table comes from immunoSEQ multiplex PCR, and its TCRdb copy is limited to in-frame clones, with some not included. The data contain more than 300,000 clones, around 84% of them singletons. The sample was peripheral blood, taken in a trial of Ad26.COV2.S vaccine versus placebo. The receptors stem from a person aged 18-65 years who received the Ad26.COV2.S COVID-19 vaccine or a placebo. Each CDR3 is given with its conserved first and last residue. D genes are given only for firm matches. Only some rows state a clone size, as once, few, many or a class for expanded clones.

V,J,D,size,DNA,CDR3
TRBV18,TRBJ1-2,TRBD1,NA,TGTGCCAGCTCGCAAGGTCGACAGGGCCCCTATGGCTACACCTTC,CASSQGRQGPYGYTF
TRBV30,TRBJ2-5,TRBD2,NA,TGTGCCTGGAGTTTGGGAGGGAGTCAAGAGACCCAGTACTTC,CAWSLGGSQETQYF
TRBV3-1/TRBV3-2,TRBJ1-1,NA,NA,TGTGCCAGCAGCCTCGGGGCGAACACTGAAGCTTTCTTT,CASSLGANTEAFF
TRBV30,TRBJ1-6,TRBD1,NA,TGTGCCTGGAGTGTTCAGGACAGGGGGTTCTCACCCCTCCACTTT,CAWSVQDRGFSPLHF
TRBV2,TRBJ1-5,NA,few,TGTGCCAGCAGGGGGGATAGCAATCAGCCCCAGCATTTT,CASRGDSNQPQHF
TRBV7-9,TRBJ2-1,TRBD2,NA,TGTGCCAGCAGCCACGGACTCATAGCGGGGAATAAATACAATGAGCAGTTCTTC,CASSHGLIAGNKYNEQFF
TRBV2,TRBJ2-7,NA,NA,TGTGCCAGCAGTGAACGGCGACGCTCCTACGAGCAGTACTTC,CASSERRRSYEQYF
TRBV6-5,TRBJ1-6,NA,NA,TGTGCCAGCAGTTACTCGAATACCAGGGGTAATTCACCCCTCCACTTT,CASSYSNTRGNSPLHF
TRBV4-1,TRBJ1-2,NA,once,TGCGCCAGCAGCCAAGTTGCTGTGAACTATGGCTACACCTTC,CASSQVAVNYGYTF
TRBV5-1,TRBJ1-2,TRBD1,NA,TGCGCCAGCAGCAATAGACAGGGCGAAGGCTACACCTTC,CASSNRQGEGYTF
TRBV7-2,TRBJ2-1,NA,NA,TGTGCCAGCAGCCAGGGACCCTTAGGCAATGAGCAGTTCTTC,CASSQGPLGNEQFF
TRBV7-9,TRBJ1-2,NA,once,TGTGCCAGCAGCTTACAGGACGGGTGTGGCTACACCTTC,CASSLQDGCGYTF